This paragraph covers one T cell receptor beta chain sequence. Its antigen is not identified. Using immunoSEQ multiplex PCR, the repertoire was profiled, and TCRdb retains in-frame clones only, with some absent. Of 20,000 to 30,000 clones detected, 82% appear once; the ten largest clones hold 0.7%. This sample was included in a study of graft-versus-host responses after intestinal transplantation. Study-wide context: In this cohort, recipients had multivisceral, liver-intestinal, or isolated intestinal transplants.

The V end lost 3 bases, the J end lost 3 bases, and 6 bases lay between the germline ends. Germline V CDR1 and CDR2: WSHSY, SAAADI. CDR3 size: 12 residues. Whole-study findings and limits: Allografts of one patient group, those with graft-donor T cell macrochimerism, had high graft-versus-host to host-versus-graft clonal ratios. Recipient marrow showed GvH clones, some seen first in ileum or blood.

The material was unstimulated CD4+ T cells sorted from spleen or lymph node cells, obtained before intestinal transplant. This receptor was taken from a human donor who received an intestinal transplant. The chain links TRBV10-2 to TRBJ2-7; no clear D gene. The CDR3 DNA reads TGCGCCAGCAGTGACAGATACTACGAGCAGTACTTC. Its translation is CASSDRYYEQYF.